This TCR beta chain was obtained from a study of blood T cell repertoires in COVID-19. Overall study: In each case, the material was cDNA or gDNA derived from T cells, B-cell-depleted T cells, or PBMCs.

Sequencing was performed with immunoSEQ multiplex PCR; in TCRdb, only in-frame clones are kept and a portion is missing. The data hold about 210,000 clones, with 75% to 90% observed a single time. With V trimmed by 7 bases and J by 8 bases, 10 bases remained unmatched. Germline loops: CDR1 LNHDA, CDR2 SQIVND (reference sequence). The CDR3 consists of 14 residues. The sequenced sample consisted of peripheral blood. The V gene is TRBV19, the J gene TRBJ1-2; 10 bases map to TRBD1. This TCR was sampled from a woman in her 70s with COVID-19, enrolled during active disease. The CDR3 DNA reads TGTGCCAGTATCCGGACAGGGGGAGCTTCGGGCTACACCTTC. Encoded protein: CASIRTGGASGYTF. Drawing the rest from reference TRBV19 and TRBJ1-2, the complete variable domain is DGGITQSPKYLFRKEGQNVTLSCEQNLNHDAMYWYRQDPGQGLRLIYYSQIVNDFQKGDIAEGYSVSREKKESFPLTVTSAQKNPTAFYLCASIRTGGASGYTFGSGTRLTVV.